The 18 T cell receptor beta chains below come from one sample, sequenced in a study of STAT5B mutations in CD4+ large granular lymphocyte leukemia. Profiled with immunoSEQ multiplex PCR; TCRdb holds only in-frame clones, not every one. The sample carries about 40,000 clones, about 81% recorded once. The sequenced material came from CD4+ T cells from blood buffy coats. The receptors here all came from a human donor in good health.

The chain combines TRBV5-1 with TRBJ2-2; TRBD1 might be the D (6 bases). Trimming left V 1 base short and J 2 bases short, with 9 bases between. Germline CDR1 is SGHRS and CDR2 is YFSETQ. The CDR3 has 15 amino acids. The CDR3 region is CASSLWDTNTGELFF. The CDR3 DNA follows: TGCGCCAGCAGCTTGTGGGACACCAACACCGGGGAGCTGTTTTTT. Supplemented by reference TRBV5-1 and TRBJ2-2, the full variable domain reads KAGVTQTPRYLIKTRGQQVTLSCSPISGHRSVSWYQQTPGQGLQFLFEYFSETQRNKGNFPGRFSGRQFSNSRSEMNVSTLELGDSALYLCASSLWDTNTGELFFGEGSRLTVL.

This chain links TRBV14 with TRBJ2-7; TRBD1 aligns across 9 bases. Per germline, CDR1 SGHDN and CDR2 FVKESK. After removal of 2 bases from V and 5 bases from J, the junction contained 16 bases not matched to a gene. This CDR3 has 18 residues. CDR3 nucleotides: TGTGCCAGCAGCCAACCAATAGAAGTTGGGACAGGGTACCACGAGCAGTACTTC. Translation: CASSQPIEVGTGYHEQYF.

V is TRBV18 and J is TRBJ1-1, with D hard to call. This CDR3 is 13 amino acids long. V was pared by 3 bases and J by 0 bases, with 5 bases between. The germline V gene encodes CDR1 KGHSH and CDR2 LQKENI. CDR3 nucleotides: TGTGCCAGCTCACCCTTGGTGAACACTGAAGCTTTCTTT. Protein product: CASSPLVNTEAFF.

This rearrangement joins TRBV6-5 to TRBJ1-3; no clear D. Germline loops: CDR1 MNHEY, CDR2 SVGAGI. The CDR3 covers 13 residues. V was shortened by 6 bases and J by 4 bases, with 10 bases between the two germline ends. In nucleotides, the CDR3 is TGTGCCAGCAGAGAGCAACAGGGAAACACCATATATTTT. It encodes CASREQQGNTIYF.

The CDR3 spells CASSLIAGGDTQYF. The CDR3 nucleotides are TGTGCCAGCAGTTTAATCGCGGGAGGAGATACGCAGTATTTT. The V call is TRBV28, the J call TRBJ2-3, with 8 nucleotides matching TRBD2. V lost 2 bases to trimming and J lost 5 bases; unmatched junction nucleotides: 3. Germline assignment: CDR1 MDHEN and CDR2 SYDVKM. The CDR3 runs 14 residues.

The DNA of the CDR3 is TGTGCCTGGAGGGGAGACACCTACGAGCAGTACTTC. This codes for CAWRGDTYEQYF. The gene calls are TRBV30 and TRBJ2-7, with D perhaps TRBD2 (5 bases). The CDR3 runs 12 residues. Germline V CDR1 and CDR2: GTSNPN, SVGIG (reference sequence). V shed 3 bases and J shed 2 bases, with 8 bases lying between them.

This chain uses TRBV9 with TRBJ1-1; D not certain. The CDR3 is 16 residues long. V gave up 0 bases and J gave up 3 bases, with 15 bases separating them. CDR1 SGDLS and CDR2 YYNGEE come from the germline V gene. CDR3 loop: CASSVGLSEVDTEAFF. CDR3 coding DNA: TGTGCCAGCAGCGTAGGGCTCTCCGAGGTGGACACTGAAGCTTTCTTT.

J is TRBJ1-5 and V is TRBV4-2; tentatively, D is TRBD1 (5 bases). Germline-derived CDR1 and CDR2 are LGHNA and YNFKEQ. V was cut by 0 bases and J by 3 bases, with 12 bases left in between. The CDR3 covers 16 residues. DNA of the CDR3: TGTGCCAGCAGCCAAGACTTCAACAGGTACAATCAGCCCCAGCATTTT. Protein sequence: CASSQDFNRYNQPQHF.

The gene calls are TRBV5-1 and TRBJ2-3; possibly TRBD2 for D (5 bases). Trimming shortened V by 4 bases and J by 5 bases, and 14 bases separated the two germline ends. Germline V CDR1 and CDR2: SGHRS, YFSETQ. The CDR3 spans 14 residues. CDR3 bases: TGCGCCAGCAGCCCCGGGCTAGCTGGAGATACGCAGTATTTT. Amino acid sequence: CASSPGLAGDTQYF.

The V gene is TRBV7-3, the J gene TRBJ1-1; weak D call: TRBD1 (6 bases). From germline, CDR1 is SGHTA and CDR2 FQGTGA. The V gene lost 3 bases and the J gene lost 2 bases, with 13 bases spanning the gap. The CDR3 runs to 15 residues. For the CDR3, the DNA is TGTGCCAGCAGCTTCACAGGGCCAGGAAACACTGAAGCTTTCTTT. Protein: CASSFTGPGNTEAFF.

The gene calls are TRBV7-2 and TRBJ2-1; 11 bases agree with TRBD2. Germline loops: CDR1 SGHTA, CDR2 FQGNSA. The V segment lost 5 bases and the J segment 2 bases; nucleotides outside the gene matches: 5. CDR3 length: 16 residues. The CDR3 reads CASSRVAGGTYNEQFF. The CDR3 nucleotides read TGTGCCAGCAGCCGCGTAGCGGGGGGGACCTACAATGAGCAGTTCTTC.

In DNA form, the CDR3 reads TGTGCCAGCAGCCGGGGGGGACAAGAGACCCAGTACTTC. Its translation: CASSRGGQETQYF. The chain combines TRBV11-3 with TRBJ2-5; 8 positions match TRBD2. Germline V gene sequence: CDR1 SGHNT, CDR2 YENEEA. V shed 5 bases, J shed 2 bases, and the junction held 1 base outside the gene matches. This CDR3 comprises 13 residues.

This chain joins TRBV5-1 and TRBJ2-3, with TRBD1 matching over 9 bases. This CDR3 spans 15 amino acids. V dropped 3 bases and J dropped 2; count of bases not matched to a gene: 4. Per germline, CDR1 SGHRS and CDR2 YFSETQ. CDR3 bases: TGCGCCAGCAGCTCGGGACAGGGTGTCACAGATACGCAGTATTTT. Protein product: CASSSGQGVTDTQYF.

CDR3 in amino acids: CASSQDGGGAGANVLTF. The CDR3 DNA sequence: TGCGCCAGCAGCCAAGATGGAGGGGGCGCTGGGGCCAACGTCCTGACTTTC. The chain combines TRBV4-3 with TRBJ2-6, with D perhaps TRBD1 (7 bases). Per germline, CDR1 LGHNA and CDR2 YSLEER. V dropped 0 bases and J dropped 2 bases, with 11 bases sitting between them. The CDR3 is 17 amino acids.

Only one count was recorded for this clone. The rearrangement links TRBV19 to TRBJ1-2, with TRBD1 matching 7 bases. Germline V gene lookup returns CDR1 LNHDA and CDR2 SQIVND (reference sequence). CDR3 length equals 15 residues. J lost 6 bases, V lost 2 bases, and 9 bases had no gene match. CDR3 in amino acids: CASSILGRGIHGYTF. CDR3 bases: TGTGCCAGTAGTATATTGGGCAGGGGGATCCATGGCTACACCTTC.

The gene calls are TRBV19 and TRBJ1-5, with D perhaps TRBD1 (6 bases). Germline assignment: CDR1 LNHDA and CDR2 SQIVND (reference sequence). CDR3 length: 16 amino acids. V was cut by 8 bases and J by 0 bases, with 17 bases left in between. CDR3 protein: CASSDLRQDSNQPQHF. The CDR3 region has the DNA TGTGCCAGTTCGGACCTTAGACAGGATAGCAATCAGCCCCAGCATTTT.

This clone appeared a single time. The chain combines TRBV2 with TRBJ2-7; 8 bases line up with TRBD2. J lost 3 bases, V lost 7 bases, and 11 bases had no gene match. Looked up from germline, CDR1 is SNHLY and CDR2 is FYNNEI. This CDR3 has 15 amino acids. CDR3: CASKYWNSGNYEQYF. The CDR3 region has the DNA TGTGCCAGCAAATACTGGAATAGCGGGAACTACGAGCAGTACTTC.

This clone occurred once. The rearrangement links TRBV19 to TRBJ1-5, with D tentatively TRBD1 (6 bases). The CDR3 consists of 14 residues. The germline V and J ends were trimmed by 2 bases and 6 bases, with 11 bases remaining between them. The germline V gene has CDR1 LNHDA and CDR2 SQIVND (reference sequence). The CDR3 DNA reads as TGTGCCAGTAGTATAAACAGGGCGGGTCAGCCCCAGCATTTT. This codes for CASSINRAGQPQHF.